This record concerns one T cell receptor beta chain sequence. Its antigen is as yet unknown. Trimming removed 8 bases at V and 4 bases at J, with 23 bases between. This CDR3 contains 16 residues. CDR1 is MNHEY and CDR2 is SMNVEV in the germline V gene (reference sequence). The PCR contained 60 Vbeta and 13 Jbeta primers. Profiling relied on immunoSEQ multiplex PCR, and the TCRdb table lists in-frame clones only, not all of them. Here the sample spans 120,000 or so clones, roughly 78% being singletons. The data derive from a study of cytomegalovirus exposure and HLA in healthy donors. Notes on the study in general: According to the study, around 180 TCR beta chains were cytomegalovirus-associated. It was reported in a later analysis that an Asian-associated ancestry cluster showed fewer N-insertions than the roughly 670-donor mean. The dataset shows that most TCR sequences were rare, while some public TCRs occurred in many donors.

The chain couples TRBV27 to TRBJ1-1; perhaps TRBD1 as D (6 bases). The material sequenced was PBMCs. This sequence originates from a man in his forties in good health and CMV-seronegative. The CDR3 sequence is CASSGLPGQKITEAFF. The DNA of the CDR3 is TGTGCCAGCTCCGGGCTCCCGGGACAAAAGATCACTGAAGCTTTCTTT.